The next 18 T cell receptor beta chains were all read from a single sample in a study of T-cell reconstitution after alpha-beta-depleted transplantation in children. As it was prepared, the TCRbeta library received unique molecular identifiers. TCRdb re-called the PCR reads with MiXCR, one entry per CDR3 protein. The sample consists of hundreds of thousands of distinct CDR3 sequences, roughly 14% of them appearing once. Sequenced here: PBMCs, sampled before TCRalphabeta/CD19-depleted stem cell transplant. The receptors were sampled from a girl aged 2 to 9 with congenital amegakaryocytic thrombocytopenia, due to receive a stem cell transplant.

Concerning this clonotype itself: A clone one base away is much larger, so this may be a read error. V and J are TRBV6-1 and TRBJ1-2, with 7 positions matching TRBD1. V lost 2 bases to trimming and J lost 8 bases; unmatched junction nucleotides: 17. Germline V gene sequence: CDR1 MNHNS, CDR2 SASEGT. This CDR3 contains 17 residues. The CDR3 coding sequence is TGTGCCAGCAGTGAACGCTGGGGGTTCGGACAGGTGCACGGCTACACCTTC. Protein product: CASSERWGFGQVHGYTF.

J is TRBJ2-1 and V is TRBV30; D may be TRBD1 (5 bases). Germline assignment: CDR1 GTSNPN and CDR2 SVGIG (reference sequence). This CDR3 is 13 amino acids long. Trimming pared 8 bases from V and 3 bases from J, leaving 14 bases between. The CDR3 bases are TGTGCCGGCGTCAGGGATAACTACAATGAGCAGTTCTTC. Protein sequence: CAGVRDNYNEQFF.

V usage is TRBV12-3 or TRBV12-4 and J usage is TRBJ2-1; 7 positions agree with TRBD2. Trimming at V came to 7 bases and at J to 13 bases, leaving 7 bases not matched to a gene. There are 11 residues in the CDR3. This CDR3 is CASTQGLKQFF. CDR3 nucleotides: TGTGCCAGCACCCAGGGACTAAAACAGTTCTTC.

The V call is TRBV6-1, the J call TRBJ2-5; 9 nucleotides match TRBD2. Germline loops: CDR1 MNHNS, CDR2 SASEGT. This CDR3 region has 16 residues. The V gene end was trimmed by 6 bases and the J gene end by 5 bases; junction bases not matched to a gene: 13. CDR3 nucleotides: TGTGCCAGCAGCCTATATAGCGGGAGAGGAAGTGAGACCCAGTACTTC. Protein: CASSLYSGRGSETQYF.

This clonotype has a handful of counts. The chain is built from TRBV11-2 and TRBJ2-1; 7 positions agree with TRBD1. Germline CDR1 reads SGHAT; CDR2 reads FQNNGV. The CDR3 contains 14 residues. V trimming: 7 bases; J trimming: 5 bases; junction bases outside the gene matches: 8. DNA for the CDR3: TGTGCCAGCAACCAGGGGGTTTCGAACAATGAGCAGTTCTTC. Translation: CASNQGVSNNEQFF. Full variable domain (rest looked up from reference TRBV11-2 and TRBJ2-1): EAGVAQSPRYKIIEKRQSVAFWCNPISGHATLYWYQQILGQGPKLLIQFQNNGVVDDSQLPKDRFSAERLKGVDSTLKIQPAKLEDSAVYLCASNQGVSNNEQFFGPGTRLTVL.

This clonotype was found a few times. This chain joins TRBV18 and TRBJ2-1; 7 bases match TRBD2. With 2 bases clipped from V and 8 bases from J, the junction kept 6 bases outside the gene matches. Germline V lookup: CDR1 KGHSH, CDR2 LQKENI. The CDR3 contains 14 residues. The chain's CDR3 is CASSPREGSHEQFF. CDR3 in DNA: TGTGCCAGCTCACCAAGGGAGGGATCGCATGAGCAGTTCTTC.

The chain combines TRBV7-6 with TRBJ2-5, with no clear D. The germline V and J ends were trimmed by 0 bases and 5 bases, with 28 bases remaining between them. The CDR3 loop spans 20 amino acids. In germline, CDR1 is SGHVS, CDR2 FNYEAQ. CDR3 bases: TGTGCCAGCAGCTTAGCGTTTCCCGTACTCAGACTCGGAAGCCAGGAGACCCAGTACTTC. Its protein is CASSLAFPVLRLGSQETQYF. Looking up the rest from reference TRBV7-6 and TRBJ2-5 gives the full variable domain: GAGVSQSPRYKVTKRGQDVALRCDPISGHVSLYWYRQALGQGPEFLTYFNYEAQQDKSGLPNDRFSAERPEGSISTLTIQRTEQRDSAMYRCASSLAFPVLRLGSQETQYFGPGTRLLVL.

This clonotype was picked up many times. The gene calls are TRBV20-1 and TRBJ2-1; the match to TRBD2 covers 8 bases. The CDR3 is 14 residues long. With 5 bases clipped from V and 3 bases from J, the junction kept 6 bases outside the gene matches. CDR1 is DFQATT, CDR2 SNEGSKA, per germline (reference sequence). CDR3 nucleotides: TGCAGTGCTGAGTCGCTAGCGGGCTACAATGAGCAGTTCTTC. This translates into CSAESLAGYNEQFF.

The count of this clonotype is one. CDR3 protein: CASSIVGSSYNEQFF. The CDR3 coding sequence is TGTGCCAGCAGTATAGTTGGGAGCTCCTACAATGAGCAGTTCTTC. The V call is TRBV2, the J call TRBJ2-1; perhaps TRBD2 as D (5 bases). The CDR3 is 15 amino acids. The germline V and J ends were trimmed by 5 bases and 0 bases, with 11 bases remaining between them. Germline V gene sequence: CDR1 SNHLY, CDR2 FYNNEI.

This clonotype has a count of ten or more. The chain is built from TRBV20-1 and TRBJ2-3; a weak D match, TRBD1 (5 bases). V dropped 5 bases and J dropped 0 bases, with 12 bases sitting between them. Germline V gene data show CDR1 as DFQATT and CDR2 as SNEGSKA (reference sequence). The CDR3 has 14 residues. CDR3 protein: CSAPQGTSTDTQYF. The CDR3 nucleotides are TGCAGTGCTCCCCAGGGTACTAGCACAGATACGCAGTATTTT.

At least ten counts were recorded for this clonotype. The V gene is TRBV9, the J gene TRBJ2-5; possibly TRBD1 for D (5 bases). Germline loops: CDR1 SGDLS, CDR2 YYNGEE. Trimming cost V 1 base and J 5 bases, with 12 bases left between them. This CDR3 spans 14 amino acids. The CDR3 here is CASSVSRVGETQYF. The DNA for the CDR3 is TGTGCCAGCAGCGTATCCAGGGTAGGCGAGACCCAGTACTTC.

This clonotype was counted a few times. The chain links TRBV5-1 to TRBJ2-5, with D perhaps TRBD2 (5 bases). From germline, CDR1 is SGHRS and CDR2 YFSETQ. V was cut by 0 bases and J by 4 bases, with 16 bases left in between. The CDR3 loop spans 16 amino acids. The CDR3 protein is CASSLEVTGIGETQYF. CDR3 nucleotide sequence: TGCGCCAGCAGCTTGGAGGTTACCGGGATTGGAGAGACCCAGTACTTC.

At least ten counts were recorded for this clonotype. The chain recombines TRBV6-5 with TRBJ2-5, with D tentatively TRBD1 (5 bases). Trimming took 1 base from V and 4 from J, leaving 10 bases between them. The CDR3 runs 14 residues. Germline V gives CDR1 MNHEY, CDR2 SVGAGI. CDR3 nucleotides: TGTGCCAGCAGTTACTACGACAGCATAGAGACCCAGTACTTC. Its translation is CASSYYDSIETQYF.

This clonotype has ten or more counts. The chain joins TRBV5-6 to TRBJ2-1; D is unclear. This CDR3 is 14 amino acids long. The V and J ends lost 3 bases and 3 bases respectively, with 10 bases between them. The V gene's germline CDR1 is SGHDT and CDR2 YYEEEE. The CDR3 DNA is TGTGCCAGCAGCTCAAGCCGAATCTACAATGAGCAGTTCTTC. Amino acids: CASSSSRIYNEQFF. The whole variable domain, filled in from reference TRBV5-6 and TRBJ2-1, reads DAGVTQSPTHLIKTRGQQVTLRCSPKSGHDTVSWYQQALGQGPQFIFQYYEEEERQRGNFPDRFSGHQFPNYSSELNVNALLLGDSALYLCASSSSRIYNEQFFGPGTRLTVL.

V usage is TRBV5-1 and J usage is TRBJ2-5, with D maybe TRBD2 (6 bases). This CDR3 contains 14 residues. Trimming took off 7 bases at V and 2 bases at J, with 15 bases between the two ends. Germline V gene lookup returns CDR1 SGHRS and CDR2 YFSETQ. The CDR3 reads CASLAPGRQETQYF. CDR3 DNA sequence: TGCGCCAGCTTGGCCCCCGGGAGACAAGAGACCCAGTACTTC.

This clonotype was recorded at least ten times. DNA for the CDR3: TGTGCCAGCAGCCTAGCGGGGCGCTCCTACAATGAGCAGTTCTTC. Translation gives CASSLAGRSYNEQFF. This sequence joins TRBV7-3 and TRBJ2-1; 9 bases align to TRBD2. V trimming: 5 bases; J trimming: 0 bases; junction bases outside the gene matches: 2. The length of the CDR3 is 15 residues. Germline V gene sequence: CDR1 SGHTA, CDR2 FQGTGA.

About this clonotype: A read error may explain this, as a much larger clone is one base away. The chain joins TRBV12-3 or TRBV12-4 to TRBJ2-1; 9 bases align to TRBD2. The CDR3 is 15 residues long. Trimming removed 5 bases from V and 11 bases from J; junction bases left unmatched: 13. The CDR3 here is CASSPPGLATDKQFF. The CDR3 coding sequence is TGTGCCAGCAGTCCTCCGGGACTAGCAACGGATAAGCAGTTCTTC.

A few counts support this clonotype. The chain links TRBV20-1 to TRBJ2-7; 8 bases are shared with TRBD1. In germline, CDR1 is DFQATT, CDR2 SNEGSKA (reference sequence). CDR3 size: 17 residues. Trimming took 0 bases from V and 2 from J; bases not matched to a gene: 12. CDR3 bases: TGCAGTGCTAGAGATGGGTCCCCGGGACAGGCGCCCTACGAGCAGTACTTC. As protein: CSARDGSPGQAPYEQYF.